This T cell receptor beta chain was sequenced during a study of blood T cell repertoires in COVID-19. Looking at the study overall: Acute and convalescent COVID-19 samples came from the United States, Italy and Spain. The analysed material was cDNA or gDNA that came from T cells, B-cell-depleted T cells, or PBMCs.

Original processing methods: Estimated nucleated cell counts came from reference gene primer amplification. The table came from immunoSEQ multiplex PCR; TCRdb's copy has only in-frame clones and leaves some out. The V and J calls and clone size were taken over from that table, and D and trimming were inferred from the DNA. The sample has about 200,000 clones, approximately 90% seen once. V lost 7 bases and J lost 3, with 16 bases in between. Germline V gene lookup returns CDR1 MDHEN and CDR2 SYDVKM. The CDR3 spans 15 residues. The sequence came from a middle-aged man with active or convalescent COVID-19. The chain has TRBV28 and TRBJ1-5; TRBD1 might be the D (5 bases). The sample was peripheral blood. The CDR3 DNA reads TGTGCCAGCATCCTATCCGACAGAAACAATCAGCCCCAGCATTTT. This encodes CASILSDRNNQPQHF.